These 27 T cell receptor beta chains share one sample of origin, sequenced in a study of T cells in Graves' hyperthyroidism and ophthalmopathy. Using RNA transcripts as the source, TCR beta CDR3 regions were amplified. A first-round RT-PCR of the TCR CDR3 used the HTBI primer set. TCRdb reprocessed the multiplex PCR reads via MiXCR and lists one record per CDR3 protein. Among around 600,000 distinct CDR3 sequences listed, less than 20% were seen once. The sample taken for sequencing was blood. These receptors were collected from a woman aged 25 to 39 with Graves' hyperthyroidism.

This clonotype was seen many times. CDR3 in amino acids: CASSLTGPYTDTQYF. As DNA, the CDR3 is TGTGCCAGCAGCTTAACGGGTCCATACACAGATACGCAGTATTTT. The V call is TRBV7-3, the J call TRBJ2-3; D is unclear. The CDR3 loop spans 15 amino acids. Trimming took off 0 bases at V and 2 bases at J, with 9 bases between the two ends. Per the germline V gene, CDR1 is SGHTA and CDR2 is FQGTGA. The full variable domain, its missing parts supplied by reference TRBV7-3 and TRBJ2-3, is GAGVSQTPSNKVTEKGKYVELRCDPISGHTALYWYRQSLGQGPEFLIYFQGTGAADDSGLPNDRFFAVRPEGSVSTLKIQRTERGDSAVYLCASSLTGPYTDTQYFGPGTRLTVL.

This clonotype occurred many times. The rearrangement joins TRBV11-3 to TRBJ2-3, with D uncertain. CDR3 length: 14 residues. V was trimmed by 5 bases and J by 6 bases, leaving 15 bases between them. Per germline, CDR1 SGHNT and CDR2 YENEEA. The CDR3 nucleotides read TGTGCCAGCAGCCGTAGCCCGGCCTCCGATACGCAGTATTTT. Its protein product is CASSRSPASDTQYF.

This clonotype was found many times. The genes are TRBV30 and TRBJ1-4, with D tentatively TRBD1 (6 bases). The CDR3 extends over 13 amino acids. Looked up from germline, CDR1 is GTSNPN and CDR2 is SVGIG (reference sequence). The V and J ends lost 5 bases and 7 bases respectively, with 14 bases between them. This CDR3 reads CAWGTGAGEKLFF. CDR3 bases: TGTGCCTGGGGAACGGGGGCAGGTGAAAAACTGTTTTTT. Full variable domain (outside the CDR3, taken from reference TRBV30 and TRBJ1-4): SQTIHQWPATLVQPVGSPLSLECTVEGTSNPNLYWYRQAAGRGLQLLFYSVGIGQISSEVPQNLSASRPQDRQFILSSKKLLLSDSGFYLCAWGTGAGEKLFFGSGTQLSVL.

This clonotype was found many times. V gene TRBV12-3 or TRBV12-4 combines with J gene TRBJ1-5; 10 bases fit TRBD1. This CDR3 has 15 residues. V lost 5 bases, J lost 6 bases, and 7 bases stayed unmatched. The CDR3 is CASSNWDRGRQPQHF. In nucleotides, the CDR3 is TGTGCCAGCAGTAACTGGGACAGGGGACGTCAGCCCCAGCATTTT.

V is TRBV6-2 or TRBV6-3 and J is TRBJ2-2, with TRBD2 matching over 16 bases. This CDR3 comprises 20 residues. V dropped 0 bases and J dropped 0; count of bases not matched to a gene: 4. The germline gives CDR1 MNHEY, CDR2 SVGEGT. In DNA form, the CDR3 reads TGTGCCAGCAGTTACTCTCCGGGACTAGCGGGAGGGCCGAACACCGGGGAGCTGTTTTTT. Amino acids: CASSYSPGLAGGPNTGELFF.

This clonotype has just a few counts. V and J are TRBV6-1 and TRBJ2-7, with 7 bases identical to TRBD1. This CDR3 has 17 residues. CDR1 is MNHNS, CDR2 SASEGT, per germline. With 6 bases clipped from V and 0 bases from J, the junction kept 14 bases outside the gene matches. CDR3 nucleotides: TGTGCCAGCAGCCTCGGGAAGGGGGCGTACAGCTCCTACGAGCAGTACTTC. Amino acid sequence: CASSLGKGAYSSYEQYF.

The table lists this clonotype with a few counts. This chain joins TRBV3-1 and TRBJ2-2; D uncertain. The germline V gene encodes CDR1 LGHDT and CDR2 YNNKEL (reference sequence). The CDR3 consists of 12 residues. The ends were cut back, 1 base at V and 7 bases at J, with 4 bases in the middle. In DNA, the CDR3 is TGTGCCAGCAGCCAAGTCGACGGGGAGCTGTTTTTT. The encoded protein is CASSQVDGELFF.

V usage is TRBV24-1 and J usage is TRBJ2-4; D possibly uses TRBD1 or TRBD2 (5 bases each). The CDR3 length is 16 residues. Germline lookup yields CDR1 KGHDR and CDR2 SFDVKD. Trimming removed 7 bases from V and 2 bases from J, with 17 bases in between. The CDR3 nucleotides are TGTGCCACCAGAATTATACCCTCGGGACCCAAAAACATTCAGTACTTC. Amino acids: CATRIIPSGPKNIQYF.

In this sample, this clonotype turned up many times. The chain carries TRBV6-2 or TRBV6-3 and TRBJ1-2; no firm D call. V dropped 0 bases and J dropped 4 bases, with 15 bases sitting between them. Germline CDR1 is MNHEY and CDR2 is SVGEGT. The CDR3 covers 16 residues. Here the CDR3 reads CASSYSSGGEVYGYTF. The CDR3 DNA follows: TGTGCCAGCAGTTACTCCTCAGGCGGCGAGGTCTATGGCTACACCTTC.

A single count supports this clonotype. V is TRBV20-1 and J is TRBJ1-1; 7 nucleotides align to TRBD1. The CDR3 is 15 amino acids. V dropped 3 bases and J dropped 1; count of bases not matched to a gene: 8. Germline V CDR1 and CDR2: DFQATT, SNEGSKA (reference sequence). The CDR3 loop reads CSAREQGSRNTEAFF. The CDR3 region has the DNA TGCAGTGCTAGGGAACAGGGGTCGCGGAACACTGAAGCTTTCTTT.

This clonotype was recorded at least ten times. This chain joins TRBV6-1 and TRBJ1-1; possibly TRBD1 for D (5 bases). Trimming took off 5 bases at V and 0 bases at J, with 10 bases between the two ends. The germline V gene has CDR1 MNHNS and CDR2 SASEGT. There are 14 residues in the CDR3. CDR3 loop: CASSRGGLNTEAFF. As DNA, the CDR3 is TGTGCCAGCAGTAGGGGCGGGCTGAACACTGAAGCTTTCTTT.

This clonotype was seen only a few times. The chain's CDR3 is CASSYGGISYEQYF. For the CDR3, the DNA is TGTGCCAGCAGTTACGGCGGAATAAGCTACGAGCAGTACTTC. The V and J genes are TRBV6-1 and TRBJ2-7; D not resolved. The ends were cut back, 5 bases at V and 3 bases at J, with 14 bases in the middle. The CDR3 is made up of 14 amino acids. The germline CDR1 and CDR2 sequences are MNHNS and SASEGT.

This clonotype was seen many times. The chain recombines TRBV12-3 or TRBV12-4 with TRBJ1-1; no definite D call. The CDR3 contains 15 residues. V shed 1 base and J shed 6 bases, with 15 bases lying between them. CDR3 in DNA: TGTGCCAGCAGTTTAGTTCGGGGTTTAGGCCCTGAAGCTTTCTTT. This codes for CASSLVRGLGPEAFF.

The table lists this clonotype with many counts. The rearrangement uses TRBV3-1 and TRBJ1-1; no firm D call. Trimming removed 4 bases at V and 5 bases at J, with 8 bases between. This CDR3 comprises 12 residues. Germline V gene sequence: CDR1 LGHDT, CDR2 YNNKEL (reference sequence). The CDR3 bases are TGTGCCAGCAGCCCTTCGGGGACTGAAGCTTTCTTT. Its protein is CASSPSGTEAFF. The full variable domain, in which reference TRBV3-1 and TRBJ1-1 provide the parts outside the CDR3, is DTAVSQTPKYLVTQMGNDKSIKCEQNLGHDTMYWYKQDSKKFLKIMFSYNNKELIINETVPNRFSPKSPDKAHLNLHINSLELGDSAVYFCASSPSGTEAFFGQGTRLTVV.

This chain uses TRBV29-1 with TRBJ2-1; the match to TRBD2 covers 13 bases. CDR3 length: 14 residues. V lost 4 bases, J lost 5 bases, and 2 bases stayed unmatched. From germline, CDR1 is SQVTM and CDR2 ANQGSEA. As DNA, the CDR3 is TGCAGCGTTGTTGGACTAGCGGGAGACAATGAGCAGTTCTTC. Translating it yields CSVVGLAGDNEQFF.

The rearrangement links TRBV27 to TRBJ2-2; D gene uncertain. The V gene's germline CDR1 is MNHEY and CDR2 SMNVEV (reference sequence). This CDR3 region has 14 residues. The V end lost 1 base, the J end lost 4 bases, and 7 bases lay between the germline ends. The CDR3, as DNA: TGTGCCAGCAGTTTATGGCGTTCCACCGGGGAGCTGTTTTTT. Residues: CASSLWRSTGELFF.

J is TRBJ1-6 and V is TRBV12-3 or TRBV12-4; 7 bases are a match to TRBD1. The CDR3 is 16 amino acids. Trimming at V came to 6 bases and at J to 4 bases, leaving 9 bases not matched to a gene. Here the CDR3 reads CASSRQGPPYNSPLHF. CDR3 sequence (DNA): TGTGCCAGCAGCCGACAGGGACCCCCTTATAATTCACCCCTCCACTTT.

The V call is TRBV19, the J call TRBJ2-7; 10 bases match TRBD2. This CDR3 spans 13 amino acids. Germline trimming cut 6 bases from V and 9 bases from J; bases unmatched to any gene: 8. Looked up from germline, CDR1 is LNHDA and CDR2 is SQIVND (reference sequence). CDR3 protein: CASSYSGRDGQYF. CDR3 nucleotide sequence: TGTGCCAGTAGCTACAGCGGGAGGGACGGGCAGTACTTC.

This clonotype was observed at least ten times. The chain has TRBV18 and TRBJ1-1, with D perhaps matching TRBD1 (5 bases). Per germline, CDR1 KGHSH and CDR2 LQKENI. CDR3 size: 15 residues. Trimming cost V 3 bases and J 3 bases, with 14 bases left between them. CDR3: CASSPGRRGDTEAFF. CDR3 coding DNA: TGTGCCAGCTCACCGGGTCGGCGGGGGGACACTGAAGCTTTCTTT.

This clonotype turned up a few times. The rearrangement joins TRBV20-1 to TRBJ2-3; tentatively, D is TRBD2 (5 bases). With 8 bases removed from V and 0 bases from J, the gap between germline ends came to 18 bases. The CDR3 is 15 residues long. The germline V gene encodes CDR1 DFQATT and CDR2 SNEGSKA (reference sequence). The CDR3 is CSSRSGSLSTDTQYF. Written as DNA, the CDR3 is TGCAGTTCCAGGAGCGGCAGCTTAAGCACAGATACGCAGTATTTT.

This clonotype was detected a few times. The chain employs TRBV18 and TRBJ1-2, with D unclear. V shed 3 bases and J shed 4 bases, with 15 bases lying between them. Germline CDR1 KGHSH, CDR2 LQKENI. The CDR3 sequence is 15 residues long. The CDR3 loop is CASSPPTGIFYGYTF. The DNA of the CDR3 is TGTGCCAGCTCACCTCCTACTGGAATCTTCTATGGCTACACCTTC.

This clonotype was seen a few times. This chain connects TRBV20-1 to TRBJ1-6; 11 nucleotides agree with TRBD1. The V and J ends lost 3 bases and 7 bases, in that order; junction bases with no gene match: 2. Germline loops: CDR1 DFQATT, CDR2 SNEGSKA (reference sequence). The CDR3 consists of 14 residues. The CDR3 nucleotides read TGCAGTGCTAGGCGGACAGGGGGCAATTCACCCCTCCACTTT. Amino acid sequence: CSARRTGGNSPLHF.

This clonotype was recorded at least ten times. V gene TRBV20-1 combines with J gene TRBJ2-5; D gene unclear. V gave up 7 bases and J gave up 4 bases, with 10 bases separating them. The CDR3 runs to 11 residues. Germline assignment: CDR1 DFQATT and CDR2 SNEGSKA (reference sequence). CDR3 DNA: TGCAGTGTTTTGGGTCGAGAGACCCAGTACTTC. Protein sequence: CSVLGRETQYF.

This chain connects TRBV9 to TRBJ2-1; D call uncertain. The CDR3 extends over 14 amino acids. Germline V gene sequence: CDR1 SGDLS, CDR2 YYNGEE. Trimming stripped 2 bases from V and 5 bases from J, with 11 bases between. CDR3 protein: CASSVLSVDNEQFF. In DNA form, the CDR3 reads TGTGCCAGCAGCGTTTTAAGCGTGGACAATGAGCAGTTCTTC. Filled out from reference TRBV9 and TRBJ2-1, the complete variable domain reads DSGVTQTPKHLITATGQRVTLRCSPRSGDLSVYWYQQSLDQGLQFLIQYYNGEERAKGNILERFSAQQFPDLHSELNLSSLELGDSALYFCASSVLSVDNEQFFGPGTRLTVL.

The table lists this clonotype with many counts. The gene calls are TRBV20-1 and TRBJ1-2; TRBD1 might be the D (5 bases). From germline, CDR1 is DFQATT and CDR2 SNEGSKA (reference sequence). The CDR3 contains 12 residues. Trimming took 0 bases from V and 3 from J, leaving 5 bases between them. This CDR3 reads CSARDRDYGYTF. The CDR3 bases are TGCAGTGCTAGAGACAGGGACTATGGCTACACCTTC.

This clonotype was recorded many times. V gene TRBV29-1 combines with J gene TRBJ1-4; TRBD1 is a possible D gene (5 bases). Germline lookup yields CDR1 SQVTM and CDR2 ANQGSEA. Trimming stripped 3 bases from V and 7 bases from J, with 6 bases between. This CDR3 has 11 amino acids. The DNA of the CDR3 is TGCAGCGTTGATAGGGGTGAAAAACTGTTTTTT. It translates to CSVDRGEKLFF.

This clonotype was observed many times. The chain recombines TRBV20-1 with TRBJ2-5, with 8 bases matching TRBD2. J gave up 13 bases and V 5 bases, and 15 bases lay outside the gene matches. This CDR3 spans 13 amino acids. Germline values: CDR1 DFQATT, CDR2 SNEGSKA (reference sequence). CDR3: CSAGGLAGRKVYF. Written as DNA, the CDR3 is TGCAGTGCTGGAGGACTAGCCGGCCGTAAAGTGTACTTC.